This record looks at one TCR beta chain sequence and its context. Its antigen is not identified. Both 60 Vbeta primers and 13 Jbeta primers went into the PCR. Assay: immunoSEQ multiplex PCR; the TCRdb copy retains only in-frame clones and omits some. In the table there are approximately 110,000 clones, 81% of which are singletons. The sample originates from a study of cytomegalovirus exposure and HLA in healthy donors. Study-wide background: Prior work identified roughly 120 million unique TCR beta sequences in 150 million to 200 million T cells.

Study-wide findings and caveats: Indistinguishable V segments such as TRBV6-2 and TRBV6-3 were excluded.

V gave up 6 bases and J gave up 6 bases; unmatched junction bases: 9. The CDR3 has 15 amino acids. Per germline, CDR1 MNHEY and CDR2 SVGAGI. The chain recombines TRBV6-5 with TRBJ1-5; 9 positions match TRBD1. Sequencing used PBMCs. The clonotype comes from a young woman in good health and CMV-seronegative. CDR3 in DNA: TGTGCCAGCAGCTCCGACAGGGGGTCAAGTCAGCCCCAGCATTTT. It is translated as CASSSDRGSSQPQHF.